This TCR beta chain was recorded in a study of human T cells and chemical hapten exposure. As for the study in general: Patch tests put 0.01% DPC on the upper back, read at 6 days. Study-level points and caveats: Alopecia affecting every donor means their immune response may not match healthy people's.

TCRdb re-called the RACE reads with MiXCR, one entry per CDR3 protein. This sample has fewer than 150,000 distinct CDR3 sequences, with approximately 13% found just once. This clonotype has more than one count but fewer than ten. Its antigen is still unknown. The time point denotes: patch test 1, 2 weeks after DPC sensitization. Treatment given: therapeutic diphenylcyclopropenone sensitization with weekly scalp DPC. Sequencing was performed on whole blood, taken in connection with sensitization to the hapten diphenylcyclopropenone (DPC). The sequence was obtained from a man aged 18 to 30 with alopecia areata. Some clones in this sample may be carry-over from other donors' samples.

CDR3: CASSLGRRQPNNSPLHF. CDR3 sequence (DNA): TGTGCCAGCAGCTTAGGTCGGCGGCAGCCGAATAATTCACCCCTCCACTTT. This chain uses TRBV7-2 with TRBJ1-6; the D is unclear. The CDR3 has 17 amino acids. Germline CDR1 SGHTA, CDR2 FQGNSA. V lost 1 base and J lost 5, with 15 bases in between.